One sample yielded the 3 T cell receptor beta chains listed below, sequenced in a study of OX40 agonist ivuxolimab in advanced cancers. Sequencing was performed with immunoSEQ multiplex PCR; in TCRdb, only in-frame clones are kept and a portion is missing. This table has more than 60,000 clones, around 87% appearing once. Sequenced material: CD4+ or CD8+ T cells sorted from blood, taken in a trial of the OX40 agonist ivuxolimab. The source is an adult with an advanced solid tumor such as melanoma, head and neck, liver or kidney cancer.

The chain recombines TRBV6-1 with TRBJ1-5; 7 bases fit TRBD1. The CDR3 covers 15 residues. After removal of 2 bases from V and 1 base from J, the junction contained 2 bases not matched to a gene. Germline V lookup: CDR1 MNHNS, CDR2 SASEGT. As DNA, the CDR3 is TGTGCCAGCAGTGAAACAGGGGAAAGCAATCAGCCCCAGCATTTT. It is translated as CASSETGESNQPQHF.

Only one count was recorded for this clone. The chain joins TRBV5-6 to TRBJ2-3; 7 bases fit TRBD1. Germline loops: CDR1 SGHDT, CDR2 YYEEEE. The CDR3 sequence is 12 residues long. The ends lost 3 bases at V and 8 bases at J; junction bases unmatched: 3. CDR3: CASSWDSSTQYF. CDR3 DNA sequence: TGTGCCAGCAGCTGGGACAGCTCTACGCAGTATTTT.

CDR3 sequence: CASSGFQSSYNEQFF. The CDR3 DNA reads as TGTGCCAGCAGTGGGTTTCAGAGCTCCTACAATGAGCAGTTCTTC. V usage is TRBV25-1 and J usage is TRBJ2-1; D is unresolved. Germline V gene data show CDR1 as MGHDK and CDR2 as SYGVNS. The CDR3 is 15 residues long. The V and J ends lost 4 bases and 0 bases respectively, with 10 bases between them.